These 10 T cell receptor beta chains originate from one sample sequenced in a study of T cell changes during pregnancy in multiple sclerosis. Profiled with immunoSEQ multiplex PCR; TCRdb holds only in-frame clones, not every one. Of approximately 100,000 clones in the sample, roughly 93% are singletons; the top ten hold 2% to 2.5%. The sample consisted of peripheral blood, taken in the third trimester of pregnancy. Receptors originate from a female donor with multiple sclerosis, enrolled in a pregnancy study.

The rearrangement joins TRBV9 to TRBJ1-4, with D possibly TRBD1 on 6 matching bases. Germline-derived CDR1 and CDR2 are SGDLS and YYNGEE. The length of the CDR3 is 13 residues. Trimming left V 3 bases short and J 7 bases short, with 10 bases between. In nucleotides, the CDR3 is TGTGCCAGCAGCGGGGGGCTTGGTGAAAAACTGTTTTTT. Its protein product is CASSGGLGEKLFF.

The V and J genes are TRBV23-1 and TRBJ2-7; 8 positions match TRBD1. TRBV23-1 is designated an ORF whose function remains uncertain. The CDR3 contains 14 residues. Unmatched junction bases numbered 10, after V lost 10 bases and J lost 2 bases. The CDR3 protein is CATIAGTGTYEQYF. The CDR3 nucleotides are TGCGCCACTATTGCCGGGACAGGTACCTACGAGCAGTACTTC.

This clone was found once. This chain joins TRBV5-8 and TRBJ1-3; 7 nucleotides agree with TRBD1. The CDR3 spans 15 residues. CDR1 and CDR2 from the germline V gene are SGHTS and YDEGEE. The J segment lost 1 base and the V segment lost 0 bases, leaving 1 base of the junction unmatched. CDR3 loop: CASSLEGQSGNTIYF. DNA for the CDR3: TGTGCCAGCAGCTTGGAGGGACAGTCTGGAAACACCATATATTTT.

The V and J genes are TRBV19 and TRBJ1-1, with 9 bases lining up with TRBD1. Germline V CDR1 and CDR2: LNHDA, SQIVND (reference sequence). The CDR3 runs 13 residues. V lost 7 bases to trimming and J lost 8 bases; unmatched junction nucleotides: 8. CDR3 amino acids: CASTPGQGVEAFF. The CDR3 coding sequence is TGTGCCAGTACTCCGGGACAGGGAGTAGAAGCTTTCTTT.

CDR3 in DNA: TGCGCCAGCAGCCAAGTAGGGCTAGCGTCGGACGAGCAGTACTTC. It yields the protein CASSQVGLASDEQYF. V is TRBV4-1 and J is TRBJ2-7, with a weak D call TRBD2 (6 bases). The CDR3 is 15 amino acids. V lost 1 base and J lost 5, with 15 bases in between. Germline values: CDR1 MGHRA, CDR2 YSYEKL.

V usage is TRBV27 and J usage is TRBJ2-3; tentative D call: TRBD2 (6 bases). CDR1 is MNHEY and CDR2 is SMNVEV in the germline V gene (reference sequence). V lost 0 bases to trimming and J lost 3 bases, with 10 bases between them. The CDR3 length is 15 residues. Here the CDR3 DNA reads TGTGCCAGCAGTTTATCGGCACTAGCAACAGATACGCAGTATTTT. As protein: CASSLSALATDTQYF.

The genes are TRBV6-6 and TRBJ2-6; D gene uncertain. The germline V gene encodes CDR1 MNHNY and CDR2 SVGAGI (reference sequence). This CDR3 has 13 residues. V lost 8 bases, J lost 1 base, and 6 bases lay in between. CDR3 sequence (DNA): TGTGCCAGCGCGCGATCTGGGGCCAACGTCCTGACTTTC. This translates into CASARSGANVLTF.

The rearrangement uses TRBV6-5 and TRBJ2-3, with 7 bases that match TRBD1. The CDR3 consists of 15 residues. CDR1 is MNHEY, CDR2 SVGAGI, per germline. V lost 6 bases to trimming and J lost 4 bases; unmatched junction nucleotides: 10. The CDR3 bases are TGTGCCAGCAGCTCCCTCCCGACAGGGCCAGATACGCAGTATTTT. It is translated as CASSSLPTGPDTQYF.

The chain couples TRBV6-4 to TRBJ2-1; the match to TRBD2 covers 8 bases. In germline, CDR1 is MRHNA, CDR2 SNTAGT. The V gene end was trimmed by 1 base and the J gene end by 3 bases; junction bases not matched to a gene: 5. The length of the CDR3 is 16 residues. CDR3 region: CASSDFWTSSYNEQFF. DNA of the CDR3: TGTGCCAGCAGTGACTTTTGGACTAGCAGCTACAATGAGCAGTTCTTC.

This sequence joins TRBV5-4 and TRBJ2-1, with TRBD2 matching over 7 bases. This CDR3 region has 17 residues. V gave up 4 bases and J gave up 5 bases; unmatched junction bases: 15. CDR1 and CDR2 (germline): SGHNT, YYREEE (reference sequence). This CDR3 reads CASSLGLVSREDNEQFF. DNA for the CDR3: TGTGCCAGCAGCCTCGGACTAGTTTCCCGCGAAGACAATGAGCAGTTCTTC.